A selection of T cell receptor beta chains follows, all from one sample in a study of T cell clonotyping in hematopoietic cell transplantation. This table comes from immunoSEQ multiplex PCR, and its TCRdb copy is limited to in-frame clones, with some not included. The table includes more than 25,000 clones, about 94% detected once. The material sequenced was PBMCs, taken 100 days after allogeneic stem cell transplant. The source of these receptors is a female patient between 50 and 59 years old who had an allogeneic stem cell transplant from a related donor, so the T cells may come from the graft donor. Some clones in this sample may be carry-over from other donors' samples. Each CDR3 is given with its conserved first and last residue. D genes are given only for firm matches. A row's size may be missing; if present it is once, few, many or a size class.

d_call j_call clone_size v_call cdr3_nt cdr3_aa
NA TRBJ2-7 few TRBV23-1 TGCGCCGGGGGAGGCCGATTTCGCCACGAGCAGTACTTC CAGGGRFRHEQYF
NA TRBJ2-7 NA TRBV20-1 TGCAGTGCCCCTCAGGGGGGCGAGCAGTACTTC CSAPQGGEQYF
TRBD2 TRBJ2-3 NA TRBV7-6 TGTGCCAGCAGCCGGCCGACTAGCGGGGGGGAAGGAACAGATACGCAGTATTTT CASSRPTSGGEGTDTQYF
NA TRBJ1-3 NA TRBV30 TGTGCCTGGAGTCTTCGGACTGGGGCTGGAAACACCATATATTTT CAWSLRTGAGNTIYF
NA TRBJ2-2 NA TRBV7-9 TGTGCCAGCAGCCCCCGCTTGGGACTCACCGGGGAGCTGTTTTTT CASSPRLGLTGELFF
NA TRBJ1-1 NA TRBV29-1 TGCAGCGTTGAAAGAACGGGTTCCGTTGAAGCTTTCTTT CSVERTGSVEAFF
NA TRBJ2-7 once TRBV4-3 TGCGCCAGCAGCCCTGCATTAGGGAGCTCCTACGAGCAGTACTTC CASSPALGSSYEQYF
NA TRBJ1-1 NA TRBV19 TGTGCCAGTAGTCGACAAGGGAGGAGCACTGAAGCTTTCTTT CASSRQGRSTEAFF
NA TRBJ1-2 once TRBV15 TGTGCCACCAGCAGAGATGGACCCGACAGGACCAATTCTTATGGCTACACCTTC CATSRDGPDRTNSYGYTF
TRBD1 TRBJ1-3 NA TRBV29-1 TGCAGCGCGGGACAGACCTCTGGAAACACCATATATTTT CSAGQTSGNTIYF
NA TRBJ1-5 NA TRBV6-1 TGTGCCAGTATAGAGGGGTTTGACAATCAGCCCCAGCATTTT CASIEGFDNQPQHF
NA TRBJ1-1 NA TRBV7-2 TGTGCCAGCAGTGCTACAGGATGGAGGACTGAAGCTTTCTTT CASSATGWRTEAFF